This is a list of T cell receptor beta chains from one sample in a study of blood T cell repertoires in COVID-19. Data came from immunoSEQ multiplex PCR; TCRdb stores just in-frame clones and leaves some out. The sample lists tens of thousands of clones, 70% to 75% seen once, with 5.7% in the top ten. Input material: peripheral blood. All receptors derive from a man aged 45 to 65 with active or convalescent COVID-19. Each CDR3 is given with its conserved first and last residue. The order of the fields is V gene, clone size, D gene, J gene, CDR3 DNA, CDR3 protein. A D gene is named only where the DNA matches it firmly. Clone sizes are given selectively: once, few, many, or a class where the clone is expanded.

TRBV18	-	-	TRBJ1-3	TGTGCCAGCTCACCACGAATTGACACAGACTCTGGAAACACCATATATTTT	CASSPRIDTDSGNTIYF
TRBV15	-	TRBD2	TRBJ2-3	TGTGCCACCAGCAGCTATAGCGGGGGCCATACCACAGATACGCAGTATTTT	CATSSYSGGHTTDTQYF
TRBV27	-	-	TRBJ2-2	TGTGCCAGCAGTTCTCTTGGACTCCTCACCGGGGAGCTGTTTTTT	CASSSLGLLTGELFF
TRBV6-5	-	-	TRBJ1-2	TGTGCCAGCAGTTCCGGGGTGGGAGGCTACACCTTC	CASSSGVGGYTF
TRBV23-1	-	-	TRBJ2-5	TGCGCCAGCAGTCATTTCCTCGGAGGGGAGACCCAGTACTTC	CASSHFLGGETQYF
TRBV10-3	-	-	TRBJ1-6	TGTGCCATCAGTCAAGACATCTCCTATAATTCACCCCTCCACTTT	CAISQDISYNSPLHF
TRBV21-1	-	-	TRBJ1-6	TGTGCCAGCAGCTCCCCCGGGACAGCCCTGAGCTCCTATAATTCACCCCTCCACTTT	CASSSPGTALSSYNSPLHF
TRBV28	once	-	TRBJ1-2	TGTGCCAGCAGTTTACCCGCGTTGGGGGAGGCCTATGGCTACACCTTC	CASSLPALGEAYGYTF
TRBV7-2	-	TRBD2	TRBJ2-5	TGTGCCAGCAGCCCGGCGGGGGGGCCTGGAGAGACCCAGTACTTC	CASSPAGGPGETQYF
TRBV2	-	TRBD2	TRBJ2-2	TGTGCCTCAAGCCCCAGCGGGGGCCGCACCGGGGAGCTGTTTTTT	CASSPSGGRTGELFF
TRBV12-5	-	-	TRBJ1-1	TGTGCTAGTGGTTTGGTACCCGCCCTGAGGAACACTGAAGCTTTCTTT	CASGLVPALRNTEAFF
TRBV29-1	-	TRBD2	TRBJ2-1	TGCAGCGTTTTCGGGGGGAGCTCCTACAATGAGCAGTTCTTC	CSVFGGSSYNEQFF
TRBV28	-	-	TRBJ1-2	TGTGCCAGCAGTCCTGCTCTGGGGAGCTATGGCTACACCTTC	CASSPALGSYGYTF
TRBV18	few	TRBD1	TRBJ2-2	TGTGCCAGCTCACTCGGACAGGCCAAGAACACCGGGGAGCTGTTTTTT	CASSLGQAKNTGELFF
TRBV10-3	-	-	TRBJ2-7	TGTGCCATCAGGGAGTCCGGCGGGCTCGGAGAGCAGTACTTC	CAIRESGGLGEQYF
TRBV3-1/TRBV3-2	-	-	TRBJ1-2	TGTGCCAGCAGCCGACGGAGGGATCAAGGCTACACCTTC	CASSRRRDQGYTF
TRBV6-6	-	-	TRBJ1-5	TGTGCCAGCCGGGAAGGGGGGGGCCTTCGGCCCCAGCATTTT	CASREGGGLRPQHF
TRBV28	once	TRBD2	TRBJ2-5	TGTGCCAGCAGTGAAAAGGGACTAGCTACGAGGGAGACCCAGTACTTC	CASSEKGLATRETQYF
TRBV24-1	-	TRBD2	TRBJ2-3	TGTGCCACCGCGGGCGGGGGGGCAGCAGATACGCAGTATTTT	CATAGGGAADTQYF
TRBV5-1	-	TRBD1	TRBJ2-3	TGCGCCAGCAGCTCGACAGGGCCTAGCACAGATACGCAGTATTTT	CASSSTGPSTDTQYF
TRBV4-1	-	-	TRBJ2-1	TGCGCCAGCACCGGCCGGACTACCGGAAATGAGCAGTTCTTC	CASTGRTTGNEQFF
TRBV9	-	-	TRBJ2-1	TGTGCCAGCACCTCGGGCTCCTACAATGAGCAGTTCTTC	CASTSGSYNEQFF
TRBV7-9	-	TRBD2	TRBJ2-3	TGTGCCAGCAGCTTAGCGGGGGGACTAATGAATACGCAGTATTTT	CASSLAGGLMNTQYF
TRBV7-2	-	-	TRBJ1-1	TGTGCCAGCAGCCCACAGCTGAACACTGAAGCTTTCTTT	CASSPQLNTEAFF
TRBV19	-	TRBD2	TRBJ2-1	TGTGCCAGTAGCGTACTAGCGGGGGATCTCAATGAGCAGTTCTTC	CASSVLAGDLNEQFF
TRBV12-5	-	TRBD1	TRBJ2-2	TGTGCTAGTGGTTTGGCCCGACAGGGCACCAACACCGGGGAGCTGTTTTTT	CASGLARQGTNTGELFF
TRBV3-1/TRBV3-2	-	TRBD1	TRBJ2-3	TGTGCCAGCAGCCAGGGGACAGCCACAGATACGCAGTATTTT	CASSQGTATDTQYF
TRBV19	many	TRBD1	TRBJ1-2	TGTGCCAGTAGCCGCACAGGGGTAGGAGGCTACACCTTC	CASSRTGVGGYTF
TRBV20-1	-	TRBD1	TRBJ2-3	TGCAGTGCTAGTGAGACAGGGGGCATTACAGATACGCAGTATTTT	CSASETGGITDTQYF
TRBV5-5	-	-	TRBJ2-7	TGTGCCAGCAGCTTGGCAGATTTTACAGGGAACGAGCAGTACTTC	CASSLADFTGNEQYF
TRBV4-3	-	-	TRBJ2-5	TGCGCCAGCAGCGGGGAGGAGACCCAGTACTTC	CASSGEETQYF
TRBV30	few	-	TRBJ1-1	TGTGCCTGGAGTGTACAGCCCCCCACCTCCTTGGGCACTGAAGCTTTCTTT	CAWSVQPPTSLGTEAFF
TRBV6-5	-	-	TRBJ2-4	TGTGCCAGCAGTTACCGGCAGGGGGGTCATGACATTCAGTACTTC	CASSYRQGGHDIQYF
TRBV5-1	few	TRBD2	TRBJ2-3	TGCGCCTCCGGGGGGGTGTCGTCTAGCACAGATACGCAGTATTTT	CASGGVSSSTDTQYF
TRBV3-1/TRBV3-2	-	-	TRBJ1-6	TGTGCCAGCAGCCAAGGCAGAAATTCACCCCTCCACTTT	CASSQGRNSPLHF
TRBV18	-	-	TRBJ1-2	TGTGCCAGCTCACCTCCAGGGAACTATGGCTACACCTTC	CASSPPGNYGYTF
TRBV5-1	few	-	TRBJ2-3	TGCGCCAGCAACTTGGTCCTGACTAGTCTAGATACGCAGTATTTT	CASNLVLTSLDTQYF
TRBV10-3	once	-	TRBJ2-6	TGTGCCATCAGTGAGTCGGGGGCAGGGGCATATGGGGCCAACGTCCTGACTTTC	CAISESGAGAYGANVLTF
TRBV6-5	-	-	TRBJ1-4	TGTGCCAGCAGTTTGCAGGGGATTGCAACTAATGAAAAACTGTTTTTT	CASSLQGIATNEKLFF
TRBV5-4	-	-	TRBJ2-5	TGTGCCAGCAGCGAGGGACTGGAAGAGACCCAGTACTTC	CASSEGLEETQYF
TRBV19	-	TRBD1	TRBJ1-2	TGTGCCAGTAGTATCAAGGGACAGGGGCCTTTAGGTGGCTACACCTTC	CASSIKGQGPLGGYTF